The 26 T cell receptor beta chains listed next were all sequenced from one sample in a study of STAT5B mutations in CD4+ large granular lymphocyte leukemia. Repertoires were generated with immunoSEQ multiplex PCR, while TCRdb's copy carries only in-frame clones and drops some. Among 30,000 to 35,000 clones listed, 88% were seen once. The source material was CD4+ T cells from blood buffy coats. The receptors were gathered from a human donor in good health.

The chain recombines TRBV7-9 with TRBJ2-1; D unresolved. V was clipped by 0 bases and J by 0 bases, with 18 bases between them. Germline CDR1 and CDR2: SEHNR and FQNEAQ (reference sequence). The CDR3 extends over 19 amino acids. The CDR3 coding sequence is TGTGCCAGCAGCTTAGCGCTGAGCCTACTAACCTTCTCCTACAATGAGCAGTTCTTC. Translation: CASSLALSLLTFSYNEQFF.

The chain employs TRBV11-3 and TRBJ2-7; D remains ambiguous. Germline CDR1 is SGHNT and CDR2 is YENEEA. The CDR3 is made up of 13 amino acids. V gave up 5 bases and J gave up 0 bases, with 8 bases separating them. CDR3 DNA: TGTGCCAGCAGCGCCAGGAGCTCCTACGAGCAGTACTTC. It codes for CASSARSSYEQYF.

This chain links TRBV19 with TRBJ2-1, with D possibly TRBD1 on 5 matching bases. The V end was cut by 7 bases, the J end by 4 bases, with 14 bases between. This CDR3 region has 14 residues. Per the germline V gene, CDR1 is LNHDA and CDR2 is SQIVND (reference sequence). The CDR3 is CASKMGHVYNEQFF. Written as DNA, the CDR3 is TGTGCCAGTAAAATGGGGCATGTATACAATGAGCAGTTCTTC.

V and J are TRBV9 and TRBJ2-7; TRBD2 might be the D (6 bases). The ends were cut back, 0 bases at V and 1 base at J, with 11 bases in the middle. Germline CDR1 is SGDLS and CDR2 is YYNGEE. The CDR3 length is 15 residues. CDR3 in DNA: TGTGCCAGCAGCGTAGGAGTAGGAGGGTCCTACGAGCAGTACTTC. Translation gives CASSVGVGGSYEQYF.

This chain connects TRBV18 to TRBJ2-6; TRBD1 matches 8 bases. The CDR3 covers 16 residues. The ends lost 6 bases at V and 4 bases at J; junction bases unmatched: 8. CDR1 is KGHSH and CDR2 is LQKENI in the germline V gene. The CDR3 loop reads CASSTQGAVGANVLTF. The DNA of the CDR3 is TGTGCCAGCTCGACTCAGGGGGCGGTAGGGGCCAACGTCCTGACTTTC.

This chain uses TRBV29-1 with TRBJ1-5; a possible D gene is TRBD1 (5 bases). This CDR3 has 13 amino acids. V was trimmed by 3 bases and J by 4 bases, leaving 10 bases between them. Germline V gene sequence: CDR1 SQVTM, CDR2 ANQGSEA. CDR3 residues: CSVEVGVNQPQHF. In DNA, the CDR3 is TGCAGCGTTGAGGTGGGGGTGAATCAGCCCCAGCATTTT.

The CDR3 here is CAISGLAGVTYEQYF. The CDR3 DNA reads as TGTGCCATCAGCGGACTAGCGGGGGTAACCTACGAGCAGTACTTC. The chain links TRBV10-3 to TRBJ2-7; 13 bases fit TRBD2. Germline trimming cut 6 bases from V and 2 bases from J; bases unmatched to any gene: 4. Germline values: CDR1 ENHRY, CDR2 SYGVKD. The CDR3 consists of 15 residues.

This chain uses TRBV2 with TRBJ2-5; perhaps D is TRBD1 or TRBD2 (5 bases each). CDR1 is SNHLY, CDR2 FYNNEI, per germline. Trimming removed 4 bases at V and 2 bases at J, with 14 bases between. CDR3 length equals 15 residues. CDR3 nucleotide sequence: TGTGCCAGCAGTGCTCGTGGGACGGCGCAAGAGACCCAGTACTTC. Amino acid sequence: CASSARGTAQETQYF.

This chain connects TRBV9 to TRBJ1-1; D ambiguous. Germline CDR1 reads SGDLS; CDR2 reads YYNGEE. This CDR3 comprises 15 residues. Trimming removed 3 bases at V and 3 bases at J, with 15 bases between. CDR3 sequence (DNA): TGTGCCAGCAGCGCCCTGGGGAAGGGAGACACTGAAGCTTTCTTT. It is translated as CASSALGKGDTEAFF.

The rearrangement joins TRBV15 to TRBJ1-1; D is unclear. Germline CDR1 is LNHNV and CDR2 is YYDKDF (reference sequence). The CDR3 totals 12 residues. Between the trimmed V and J ends, which lost 5 bases and 3 bases, there was a span of 7 bases. This CDR3 reads CATSVRDTEAFF. Here the CDR3 DNA reads TGTGCCACCAGCGTCCGGGACACTGAAGCTTTCTTT.

The chain recombines TRBV29-1 with TRBJ2-2, with 9 nucleotides matching TRBD1. The V segment lost 2 bases and the J segment 4 bases; nucleotides outside the gene matches: 8. In germline, CDR1 is SQVTM, CDR2 ANQGSEA. The CDR3 contains 16 residues. The CDR3 DNA follows: TGCAGCGTTGAACAAGGGGGGACAGGGCCCACCGGGGAGCTGTTTTTT. Protein: CSVEQGGTGPTGELFF.

The sample holds a few counts of this clone. The rearrangement uses TRBV7-9 and TRBJ1-5; no clear D. CDR1 is SEHNR and CDR2 is FQNEAQ in the germline V gene (reference sequence). The CDR3 runs to 14 residues. Trimming pared 2 bases from V and 6 bases from J, leaving 11 bases between. The CDR3, as DNA: TGTGCCAGCAGCTTACGGGCAGATAGTCAGCCCCAGCATTTT. This translates into CASSLRADSQPQHF.

The chain uses TRBV7-9 and TRBJ2-3; 7 bases agree with TRBD1. In germline, CDR1 is SEHNR, CDR2 FQNEAQ (reference sequence). The ends lost 4 bases at V and 3 bases at J; junction bases unmatched: 7. CDR3 length equals 15 residues. CDR3 DNA: TGTGCCAGCAGCTCTAGGGGGCAGAGGACAGATACGCAGTATTTT. Translation gives CASSSRGQRTDTQYF. Variable domain in full (rest from reference TRBV7-9 and TRBJ2-3): DTGVSQNPRHKITKRGQNVTFRCDPISEHNRLYWYRQTLGQGPEFLTYFQNEAQLEKSRLLSDRFSAERPKGSFSTLEIQRTEQGDSAMYLCASSSRGQRTDTQYFGPGTRLTVL.

The chain recombines TRBV11-3 with TRBJ2-5, with TRBD1 matching over 7 bases. V dropped 0 bases and J dropped 5; count of bases not matched to a gene: 15. CDR1 SGHNT and CDR2 YENEEA come from the germline V gene. The CDR3 is 18 residues long. The chain's CDR3 is CASSLDHEGAGTEETQYF. CDR3 bases: TGTGCCAGCAGCTTAGATCACGAGGGGGCCGGTACGGAGGAGACCCAGTACTTC. The full variable domain, with the rest looked up from reference TRBV11-3 and TRBJ2-5, is EAGVVQSPRYKIIEKKQPVAFWCNPISGHNTLYWYLQNLGQGPELLIRYENEEAVDDSQLPKDRFSAERLKGVDSTLKIQPAELGDSAVYLCASSLDHEGAGTEETQYFGPGTRLLVL.

The rearrangement joins TRBV19 to TRBJ2-5; weak D call: TRBD1 (6 bases). The CDR3 runs to 15 residues. Trimming pared 3 bases from V and 7 bases from J, leaving 18 bases between. CDR1 is LNHDA and CDR2 is SQIVND in the germline V gene (reference sequence). DNA of the CDR3: TGTGCCAGTAGTATGCAGGACAGTGTCTCTTCGACCCAGTACTTC. It specifies CASSMQDSVSSTQYF.

J is TRBJ2-3 and V is TRBV29-1; 8 nucleotides agree with TRBD1. The CDR3 totals 13 residues. CDR1 is SQVTM, CDR2 ANQGSEA, per germline. The V segment lost 7 bases and the J segment 1 base; nucleotides outside the gene matches: 4. The DNA of the CDR3 is TGCAGCGCACTGACAGGGGGCACAGATACGCAGTATTTT. Its translation is CSALTGGTDTQYF.

This clone was picked up one time. The rearrangement links TRBV4-1 to TRBJ1-5; D is unresolved. This CDR3 comprises 15 residues. The V and J ends lost 2 bases and 2 bases respectively, with 10 bases between them. Germline CDR1 is MGHRA and CDR2 is YSYEKL. Here the CDR3 reads CASSQFETGNQPQHF. CDR3 bases: TGCGCCAGCAGCCAATTCGAAACAGGCAATCAGCCCCAGCATTTT.

This chain uses TRBV19 with TRBJ2-1, with D possibly TRBD2 on 6 matching bases. Germline CDR1 reads LNHDA; CDR2 reads SQIVND (reference sequence). The CDR3 contains 14 residues. The V and J ends lost 6 bases and 0 bases respectively, with 9 bases between them. The CDR3 DNA reads as TGTGCCAGTAGAGGGACTTTCTCCTACAATGAGCAGTTCTTC. Residues: CASRGTFSYNEQFF.

The rearrangement links TRBV5-4 to TRBJ1-3; no definite D call. Germline loops: CDR1 SGHNT, CDR2 YYREEE (reference sequence). This CDR3 spans 13 amino acids. Trimming removed 1 base at V and 3 bases at J, with 5 bases between. The CDR3 loop is CASSLRGGNTIYF. The CDR3, as DNA: TGTGCCAGCAGCTTGAGAGGTGGAAACACCATATATTTT.

The rearrangement uses TRBV7-2 and TRBJ2-3; D gene unclear. From germline, CDR1 is SGHTA and CDR2 FQGNSA. The CDR3 covers 15 residues. The germline V and J ends were trimmed by 5 bases and 1 base, with 13 bases remaining between them. CDR3 bases: TGTGCCAGCAGCCCGATTGGGGTGGGCACAGATACGCAGTATTTT. Translation gives CASSPIGVGTDTQYF.

This clone was recorded once. This rearrangement joins TRBV30 to TRBJ1-3; a weak D match, TRBD1 (6 bases). Trimming removed 7 bases from V and 0 bases from J, with 22 bases in between. CDR3 length: 17 amino acids. Germline CDR1 GTSNPN, CDR2 SVGIG (reference sequence). DNA for the CDR3: TGTGCCTCGGACTCAGGGGTCCTCCATTTCTCTGGAAACACCATATATTTT. It specifies CASDSGVLHFSGNTIYF.

The rearrangement uses TRBV2 and TRBJ2-7; unclear D gene. The V and J ends lost 3 bases and 2 bases respectively, with 5 bases between them. CDR3 length: 12 residues. Germline values: CDR1 SNHLY, CDR2 FYNNEI. CDR3 loop: CASSDLAYEQYF. Here the CDR3 DNA reads TGTGCCAGCAGTGACCTAGCCTACGAGCAGTACTTC.

The V and J genes are TRBV5-1 and TRBJ2-1, with a tentative D call TRBD2 (6 bases). This CDR3 contains 16 residues. The germline CDR1 and CDR2 sequences are SGHRS and YFSETQ. Deletions cut 3 bases from V and 1 base from J, with 14 bases between. CDR3 region: CASSWRRGSSYNEQFF. The DNA of the CDR3 is TGCGCCAGCAGCTGGAGGAGGGGAAGTTCCTACAATGAGCAGTTCTTC.

This clone was observed a few times. J is TRBJ1-2 and V is TRBV7-9; D not certain. With 0 bases removed from V and 9 bases from J, the gap between germline ends came to 17 bases. Per the germline V gene, CDR1 is SEHNR and CDR2 is FQNEAQ (reference sequence). The CDR3 contains 15 residues. CDR3 protein: CASSLALSETMSYTF. CDR3 DNA sequence: TGTGCCAGCAGCTTAGCGCTGTCAGAAACTATGAGCTACACCTTC.

The J gene is TRBJ2-2, the V gene TRBV14; D is uncertain. The ends were cut back, 7 bases at V and 9 bases at J, with 9 bases in the middle. This CDR3 has 11 residues. The germline CDR1 and CDR2 sequences are SGHDN and FVKESK. The DNA of the CDR3 is TGTGCCAGCATGAAGACCCGGGAGCTGTTTTTT. Amino acids: CASMKTRELFF.

The rearrangement links TRBV18 to TRBJ2-4; 10 bases line up with TRBD1. CDR3 length equals 14 residues. The V and J ends lost 3 bases and 5 bases, in that order; junction bases with no gene match: 1. Germline loops: CDR1 KGHSH, CDR2 LQKENI. In DNA form, the CDR3 reads TGTGCCAGCTCACCTGGGACAGGGGAAAACATTCAGTACTTC. Its translation: CASSPGTGENIQYF. Supplemented by reference TRBV18 and TRBJ2-4, the full variable domain reads NAGVMQNPRHLVRRRGQEARLRCSPMKGHSHVYWYRQLPEEGLKFMVYLQKENIIDESGMPKERFSAEFPKEGPSILRIQQVVRGDSAAYFCASSPGTGENIQYFGAGTRLSVL.